This T cell receptor (beta chain) was recovered during a study of Graves' ophthalmopathy and Graves' hyperthyroidism. This clonotype was counted many times. The CDR3 is made up of 14 amino acids. Germline assignment: CDR1 DFQATT and CDR2 SNEGSKA (reference sequence). Deletions cut 0 bases from V and 6 bases from J, with 11 bases between. The authors amplified TCR beta CDR3 regions from RNA transcripts. HTBI-primed first-round RT-PCR preceded second-round multiplex PCR. From the multiplex PCR reads, TCRdb called clonotypes with MiXCR, one entry per CDR3 protein. The repertoire consists of about 550,000 distinct CDR3 sequences, with approximately 37% occurring once and the leading ten covering approximately 4.1%.

The receptor was isolated from an adult man with Graves' hyperthyroidism. Sequenced material: peripheral blood or thyroid tissue (not recorded which). V gene TRBV20-1 combines with J gene TRBJ2-2; TRBD2 is a possible D gene (5 bases). CDR3 region: CSARDIGSSGELFF. The CDR3, as DNA: TGCAGTGCTAGAGATATAGGGAGCTCCGGGGAGCTGTTTTTT.